Many counts were recorded for the clone carrying this T cell receptor beta chain. No antigen is known for it. The data are from a study of T cells in Graves' hyperthyroidism and ophthalmopathy. Each 10 ml fresh peripheral blood draw supplied the PBMCs. V lost 2 bases to trimming and J lost 9 bases; unmatched junction nucleotides: 5. The CDR3 sequence is 13 residues long. The germline V gene encodes CDR1 DFQATT and CDR2 SNEGSKA (reference sequence). The study's findings and limits: Prediction of ophthalmopathy progression came a median roughly 6.6 months pre-onset. Using 13 V-J features, a model discriminated ophthalmopathy from stable hyperthyroidism.

RNA transcripts were the template for amplifying TCR beta CDR3 regions. Primed by the HTBI set, a first-round RT-PCR was run on the TCR CDR3. TCRdb recomputed calls from the multiplex PCR reads with MiXCR, one row per CDR3 protein. The table shows more than 650,000 distinct CDR3 sequences, with about 15% occurring only once. Sequenced sample: blood. The genes are TRBV20-1 and TRBJ2-1, with TRBD2 identical over 9 bases. The source is a woman between 18 and 29 years old with Graves' hyperthyroidism. The CDR3 DNA reads TGCAGTGCTAGAAATAGCGGGAGCACTGAGCAGTTCTTC. It specifies CSARNSGSTEQFF.